The 18 T cell receptor beta chains below were found in one sample sequenced in a study of blood T cell repertoires in COVID-19. Clones were read by immunoSEQ multiplex PCR, and TCRdb kept only the in-frame ones, dropping some. The data hold about 47,000 clones, with roughly 63% observed a single time. What was sequenced was peripheral blood. The receptors originated from a man older than 75 with acute or convalescent COVID-19.

The chain recombines TRBV6-5 with TRBJ1-1; D unclear. The CDR3 is made up of 13 amino acids. Deletions cut 2 bases from V and 1 base from J, with 5 bases between. Germline CDR1 is MNHEY and CDR2 is SVGAGI. The CDR3 nucleotides read TGTGCCAGCAGTTACGGCAGGAACACTGAAGCTTTCTTT. It codes for CASSYGRNTEAFF.

The chain uses TRBV11-3 and TRBJ1-1; possibly TRBD1 for D (6 bases). The CDR3 loop spans 14 amino acids. The V end lost 0 bases, the J end lost 5 bases, and 10 bases lay between the germline ends. Germline CDR1 SGHNT, CDR2 YENEEA. The CDR3 DNA reads as TGTGCCAGCAGCTTAGAGGGGGCATCGACTGAAGCTTTCTTT. Translated, it gives CASSLEGASTEAFF.

This clone has a handful of counts. The chain uses TRBV29-1 and TRBJ2-2, with 8 bases that match TRBD1. This CDR3 region has 14 residues. V lost 2 bases, J lost 4 bases, and 3 bases stayed unmatched. Looked up from germline, CDR1 is SQVTM and CDR2 is ANQGSEA. This CDR3 reads CSVEQGARTGELFF. The DNA of the CDR3 is TGCAGCGTTGAACAGGGGGCCCGCACCGGGGAGCTGTTTTTT.

This sequence joins TRBV30 and TRBJ2-7, with D maybe TRBD1 (5 bases). From germline, CDR1 is GTSNPN and CDR2 SVGIG (reference sequence). This CDR3 comprises 14 residues. The ends were cut back, 3 bases at V and 0 bases at J, with 12 bases in the middle. The CDR3 loop reads CAWRTGRDSYEQYF. CDR3 DNA: TGTGCCTGGAGGACGGGCAGGGACTCCTACGAGCAGTACTTC.

The chain combines TRBV30 with TRBJ2-2, with TRBD2 matching over 9 bases. The germline CDR1 and CDR2 sequences are GTSNPN and SVGIG (reference sequence). The CDR3 loop spans 15 amino acids. V lost 2 bases, J lost 7 bases, and 8 bases stayed unmatched. The CDR3 nucleotides read TGTGCCTGGAGTCTGGGACTAGCTGACGACGGGGAGCTGTTTTTT. Protein product: CAWSLGLADDGELFF.

The rearrangement uses TRBV7-2 and TRBJ2-7, with 11 bases aligning to TRBD1. The V gene's germline CDR1 is SGHTA and CDR2 FQGNSA. This CDR3 is 15 amino acids long. Unmatched junction bases numbered 9, after V lost 4 bases and J lost 7 bases. This CDR3 reads CASSSLDRGLREQYF. CDR3 sequence (DNA): TGTGCCAGCAGCTCACTGGACAGGGGGCTTCGAGAGCAGTACTTC.

This chain links TRBV30 with TRBJ2-2; 7 bases are shared with TRBD1. The CDR3 spans 13 residues. Trimming cost V 5 bases and J 2 bases; bases outside gene matches: 2. Germline V lookup: CDR1 GTSNPN, CDR2 SVGIG (reference sequence). CDR3 region: CAWGTANTGELFF. The CDR3 DNA reads TGTGCCTGGGGGACAGCAAACACCGGGGAGCTGTTTTTT.

This chain uses TRBV27 with TRBJ2-3; 11 bases map to TRBD2. J was trimmed by 2 bases and V by 5 bases; bases with no gene match: 9. Germline V gives CDR1 MNHEY, CDR2 SMNVEV (reference sequence). The CDR3 is 17 residues long. The CDR3 region has the DNA TGTGCCAGCAGTCTTCGTAGCGGGGGGGCTCCCACAGATACGCAGTATTTT. Protein product: CASSLRSGGAPTDTQYF.

This chain joins TRBV5-1 and TRBJ2-5; 15 bases agree with TRBD2. After removal of 3 bases from V and 4 bases from J, the junction contained 7 bases not matched to a gene. This CDR3 comprises 17 residues. Germline assignment: CDR1 SGHRS and CDR2 YFSETQ. The CDR3 DNA is TGCGCCAGCAGCTCCGGACTAGCGGGGGGGCTGGTAGAGACCCAGTACTTC. Translation gives CASSSGLAGGLVETQYF. The full variable domain, with the rest looked up from reference TRBV5-1 and TRBJ2-5, is KAGVTQTPRYLIKTRGQQVTLSCSPISGHRSVSWYQQTPGQGLQFLFEYFSETQRNKGNFPGRFSGRQFSNSRSEMNVSTLELGDSALYLCASSSGLAGGLVETQYFGPGTRLLVL.

This clone was seen a single time. V usage is TRBV9 and J usage is TRBJ1-3; 7 bases fit TRBD1. The germline V gene has CDR1 SGDLS and CDR2 YYNGEE. The length of the CDR3 is 15 residues. After removal of 4 bases from V and 0 bases from J, the junction contained 4 bases not matched to a gene. CDR3 protein: CASSRQGNSGNTIYF. DNA of the CDR3: TGTGCCAGCAGCCGACAGGGAAACTCTGGAAACACCATATATTTT.

The chain has TRBV15 and TRBJ2-7; a weak D match, TRBD1 (5 bases). The length of the CDR3 is 12 residues. Deletions cut 6 bases from V and 3 bases from J, with 9 bases between. In germline, CDR1 is LNHNV, CDR2 YYDKDF (reference sequence). The CDR3 nucleotides read TGTGCCACCAGTCAGGGTTTCTACGAGCAGTACTTC. Amino acids: CATSQGFYEQYF.

This clone came up a few times. Here the CDR3 reads CASSSRSSYNEQFF. The DNA for the CDR3 is TGCGCCAGCAGCTCAAGGAGCTCCTACAATGAGCAGTTCTTC. The chain recombines TRBV5-1 with TRBJ2-1; the D is unclear. This CDR3 has 14 amino acids. CDR1 and CDR2 from the germline V gene are SGHRS and YFSETQ. V was clipped by 3 bases and J by 0 bases, with 7 bases between them.

The rearrangement joins TRBV5-6 to TRBJ1-2; 7 bases are shared with TRBD1. CDR1 SGHDT and CDR2 YYEEEE come from the germline V gene. CDR3 length equals 14 residues. V gave up 1 base and J gave up 3 bases; unmatched junction bases: 3. The CDR3 region has the DNA TGTGCCAGCAGCTTGACAGGGGTGGACTATGGCTACACCTTC. This encodes CASSLTGVDYGYTF.

V and J are TRBV4-1 and TRBJ2-1, with D uncertain. The germline V and J ends were trimmed by 0 bases and 8 bases, with 20 bases remaining between them. CDR1 and CDR2 (germline): MGHRA, YSYEKL. CDR3 length: 17 residues. CDR3 nucleotide sequence: TGCGCCAGCAGCCAAGACGTGATTCGGTCTAGAGTTCATGAGCAGTTCTTC. It is translated as CASSQDVIRSRVHEQFF.

This clone was counted a single time. This chain links TRBV19 with TRBJ2-4; D is unresolved. The CDR3 sequence is 11 residues long. Germline CDR1 LNHDA, CDR2 SQIVND (reference sequence). V was trimmed by 3 bases and J by 6 bases, leaving 3 bases between them. The CDR3 nucleotides are TGTGCCAGTAGTATCGGAAACATTCAGTACTTC. The encoded protein is CASSIGNIQYF.

The CDR3 region has the DNA TGTGCCAGTAGTCCCCAGGGGGGATACAATCAGCCCCAGCATTTT. It codes for CASSPQGGYNQPQHF. The chain joins TRBV19 to TRBJ1-5; 7 positions match TRBD1. The CDR3 totals 15 residues. Per the germline V gene, CDR1 is LNHDA and CDR2 is SQIVND (reference sequence). The V gene end was trimmed by 5 bases and the J gene end by 3 bases; junction bases not matched to a gene: 7.

J is TRBJ1-6 and V is TRBV30; D might be TRBD1 (5 bases). The CDR3 length is 14 residues. CDR1 is GTSNPN, CDR2 SVGIG, per germline (reference sequence). Trimming stripped 3 bases from V and 9 bases from J, with 15 bases between. The DNA for the CDR3 is TGTGCCTGGAGCGGGGCGGGGGGTGGTTCACCCCTCCACTTT. Residues: CAWSGAGGGSPLHF. Full variable domain (outside the CDR3, taken from reference TRBV30 and TRBJ1-6): SQTIHQWPATLVQPVGSPLSLECTVEGTSNPNLYWYRQAAGRGLQLLFYSVGIGQISSEVPQNLSASRPQDRQFILSSKKLLLSDSGFYLCAWSGAGGGSPLHFGNGTRLTVT.

The rearrangement links TRBV27 to TRBJ2-6, with D maybe TRBD1 (6 bases). The CDR3 length is 18 residues. Germline V gene data show CDR1 as MNHEY and CDR2 as SMNVEV (reference sequence). Trimming shortened V by 2 bases and J by 0 bases, and 14 bases separated the two germline ends. The CDR3 region has the DNA TGTGCCAGCAGTTTAGACAGGACAACATTCTCTGGGGCCAACGTCCTGACTTTC. This encodes CASSLDRTTFSGANVLTF.